The TCR beta chain under discussion was sequenced for a study of human T cells and chemical hapten exposure. The trim removed 4 bases at V and 11 bases at J, leaving 7 bases unmatched. CDR3 size: 14 residues. Looked up from germline, CDR1 is SGHTA and CDR2 is FQGNSA. Time point of the sample: patch test 3, about 24 weeks after DPC sensitization. The treatment is: therapeutic diphenylcyclopropenone sensitization with weekly scalp DPC. A single record per CDR3 protein comes from TCRdb applying MiXCR to the RACE reads. The data show around 27,000 distinct CDR3 sequences, with almost 6% seen just once and roughly 5.9% held by the top ten.

The clonotype originates from a man under 40 with alopecia areata. Some clones in this sample may be carry-over from other donors' samples. This chain joins TRBV7-2 and TRBJ1-4; 10 nucleotides match TRBD1. The material was whole blood, obtained in connection with sensitization to the hapten diphenylcyclopropenone (DPC). The CDR3 protein is CASSSRTGGFKLFF. The CDR3 nucleotides are TGTGCCAGCAGCTCAAGGACAGGGGGGTTCAAACTGTTTTTT.